One sample yielded the 7 T cell receptor beta chains listed below, sequenced in a study of T cells in Graves' hyperthyroidism and ophthalmopathy. The TCR beta CDR3 regions underwent amplification using RNA transcripts as the source. First-round RT-PCR targeting the TCR CDR3 was performed with the HTBI primer set. Using its own MiXCR run on the multiplex PCR reads, TCRdb lists one record per CDR3 protein. Of 530,000 or so distinct CDR3 sequences in the sample, roughly a quarter are singletons; the top ten hold approximately 10%. The sequenced material came from blood. Receptors were obtained from a woman under 40 with Graves' ophthalmopathy.

This clonotype turned up a few times. V usage is TRBV4-1 and J usage is TRBJ2-5, with TRBD1 identical over 8 bases. The CDR3 spans 14 residues. After removal of 4 bases from V and 2 bases from J, the junction contained 3 bases not matched to a gene. Germline assignment: CDR1 MGHRA and CDR2 YSYEKL. The CDR3 region has the DNA TGCGCCAGCAGCCCAGGGGGCGTACAAGAGACCCAGTACTTC. Translation: CASSPGGVQETQYF.

Remarks on this clonotype: A much larger clone is a single base away; this may be a read error. This chain joins TRBV19 and TRBJ2-2, with D possibly TRBD2 on 6 matching bases. Germline loops: CDR1 LNHDA, CDR2 SQIVND (reference sequence). CDR3 length equals 15 residues. This chain's CDR3 is CASSIGLALGGELCF. DNA of the CDR3: TGTGCCAGTAGTATTGGGCTAGCTTTAGGCGGGGAGCTGTGTTTT. The whole variable domain, remainder taken from reference TRBV19 and TRBJ2-2, is DGGITQSPKYLFRKEGQNVTLSCEQNLNHDAMYWYRQDPGQGLRLIYYSQIVNDFQKGDIAEGYSVSREKKESFPLTVTSAQKNPTAFYLCASSIGLALGGELCFGEGSRLTVL.

This clonotype was counted ten times or more. This chain uses TRBV9 with TRBJ2-7, with 7 nucleotides matching TRBD1. The V and J ends lost 0 bases and 5 bases, in that order; junction bases with no gene match: 8. The CDR3 consists of 15 residues. Germline CDR1 is SGDLS and CDR2 is YYNGEE. DNA of the CDR3: TGTGCCAGCAGCGTAGGGACAGGAAACCCCCACGAGCAGTACTTC. This codes for CASSVGTGNPHEQYF.

On this clonotype itself: Just one base apart from a much larger clone, this may be a read error. V usage is TRBV20-1 and J usage is TRBJ1-5; possibly TRBD1 for D (5 bases). This CDR3 region has 14 residues. V lost 7 bases to trimming and J lost 0 bases, with 13 bases between them. CDR1 and CDR2 (germline): DFQATT, SNEGSKA (reference sequence). CDR3 sequence reads: CSVRWGRSNQPQHF. CDR3 DNA: TGCAGTGTTAGGTGGGGCCGTAGCAATCAGCCCCAGCATTTT.

Regarding this clonotype: This clone may be a read error of a much larger clone one base away. The genes are TRBV19 and TRBJ2-5; TRBD1 aligns across 8 bases. The germline CDR1 and CDR2 sequences are LNHDA and SQIVND (reference sequence). This CDR3 comprises 13 residues. The CDR3 region is CASSGQGWETKYF. The CDR3 DNA reads TGTGCCAGCTCCGGACAGGGCTGGGAGACCAAGTACTTC.

This clonotype was recorded many times. The chain carries TRBV30 and TRBJ1-1, with D maybe TRBD1 (5 bases). V was shortened by 3 bases and J by 5 bases, with 10 bases between the two germline ends. This CDR3 has 12 amino acids. Germline V CDR1 and CDR2: GTSNPN, SVGIG (reference sequence). The chain's CDR3 is CAWSARGTEAFF. CDR3 DNA: TGTGCCTGGAGCGCCCGGGGGACTGAAGCTTTCTTT.

V is TRBV19 and J is TRBJ1-5; D is uncertain. V shed 7 bases and J shed 0 bases, with 10 bases lying between them. Germline V gene sequence: CDR1 LNHDA, CDR2 SQIVND (reference sequence). This CDR3 is 14 amino acids long. The CDR3 nucleotides are TGTGCCAGTACCCCGAACCTTAGCAATCAGCCCCAGCATTTT. The encoded protein is CASTPNLSNQPQHF. Full variable domain (remainder filled in from reference TRBV19 and TRBJ1-5): DGGITQSPKYLFRKEGQNVTLSCEQNLNHDAMYWYRQDPGQGLRLIYYSQIVNDFQKGDIAEGYSVSREKKESFPLTVTSAQKNPTAFYLCASTPNLSNQPQHFGDGTRLSIL.